The clone carrying this T cell receptor beta chain was found a few times. Seattle researchers signed up patients amid active infection and tracked them longitudinally. The sample comes from a study of blood T cell repertoires in COVID-19. Study context: There were acute and convalescent COVID-19 samples, and they came from the United States, Italy and Spain. T cells, B-cell-depleted T cells, or PBMCs provided the cDNA or gDNA that served as material.

As processed by the authors: Reference gene primer amplification gave nucleated cell count estimates. Repertoires were generated with immunoSEQ multiplex PCR, while TCRdb's copy carries only in-frame clones and drops some. V, J and clone size are those of that table, while D and trimming were read from the DNA. The data contain 250,000 or so clones, around 89% of them singletons. V was pared by 1 base and J by 7 bases, with 17 bases between. This CDR3 is built from 15 residues. Germline V gene lookup returns CDR1 SGHTS and CDR2 YDEGEE. What was sequenced was peripheral blood. This sequence was found in a woman aged 60 to 75 with COVID-19, enrolled during active disease. This rearrangement joins TRBV5-8 to TRBJ1-2; the D gene is possibly TRBD1 (5 bases). CDR3 DNA sequence: TGTGCCAGCAGCTTGTATTCAGGGCGTTGGGGTGGCTACACCTTC. Translated, it gives CASSLYSGRWGGYTF.